Detailed here is one T cell receptor (beta chain). These data are taken from a study of control samples from healthy donors and cancer patients. Germline CDR1 reads SEHNR; CDR2 reads FQNEAQ (reference sequence). This CDR3 contains 14 residues. Trimming stripped 1 base from V and 0 bases from J, with 4 bases between. Sequenced by immunoSEQ multiplex PCR; TCRdb stores in-frame clones only, minus some. Counted here are 40,000 to 50,000 clones, roughly 94% occurring once; the ten biggest clones make up 20% to 30%. Sequencing used blood. The chain uses TRBV7-9 and TRBJ1-5; the D is unclear. This TCR was recovered from a man aged 55 to 70 in good health. The CDR3: CASSLEASNQPQHF. CDR3 nucleotides: TGTGCCAGCAGCTTAGAGGCTAGCAATCAGCCCCAGCATTTT.